Given below is one TCR beta chain in context. Which antigen it targets is not known. No much larger clone is present one base from it, and per-base qualities are unavailable. Using the deep immunoSEQ assay, multiplex PCR amplified TCR CDR3 regions from genomic DNA. Genomic DNA extracted from each cell subset was distributed evenly over all wells of several immunoSEQ 96-well plates, and each plate served as one replicate. For sorted subsets, approximately 0.2 ug of genomic DNA, equivalent to some 30,000 T cell genomes, went into each replicate PCR. Purified libraries were quantified with a Qubit 3.0 fluorometer, sized on a Bioanalyzer 2100, and re-quantified with the KAPA Library Quantification kit. Each immunoSEQ 96-well plate was sequenced on its own single-read 150-cycle Illumina NextSeq 550 flow cell. The original pipeline was this. The immunoSEQ output contained only junctional sequences without quality scores, so filtering could not match that applied to full-length reads. To assign V/J genes and CDR3, sequences were annotated against IMGT germline references using PyIR, a Python wrapper for IgBLAST v1.9. Any read was removed if the V/J assignment was weak (E-value above 1e-6), the CDR3 was missing, or the read contained stop codons, out-of-frame junctions, or ambiguous translated residues. V3J clonotypes were defined as sequences sharing the same inferred V gene, J gene, and CDR3 amino acid sequence. To compute the percentage overlap between repertoires, the number of shared unique clonotypes was divided by the size of the smaller repertoire. Three approaches were used to assess repertoire richness: RTK rarefaction, the Chao1 estimator, and Recon v2.1 estimates of unobserved clonotypes. Generation probabilities for all TCRbeta clonotypes obtained by the gDNA method from four donors were computed using OLGA. The table was pulled from immuneACCESS by TCRdb, which kept in-frame rearrangements only. Such tables lose some clones; where checked, under half of the loss comes from unresolved V genes, and the rest has no known cause. V, J and clone size reflect that table, while D and trimming were determined from the DNA. Here the sample has 640,000 or so clones; roughly 78% occur a single time. The ten largest account for about 2% of the sample.

The source of the sample is a study of shared clonotypes between healthy human individuals (dated by TCRdb to the early 2020s). A note on the overall study: A couple of women and a few men aged 18 to 49 years were included in the cohort. Each donor's leukapheresis produced roughly between roughly 0.94 and 9.5 billion PBMCs. For each donor, CD4 naive and CD4 memory were each run on three plates, CD8 naive on two plates, and CD8 memory on one plate. To increase sequencing depth and limit assay-specific biases, TCR repertoire library preparation and sequencing were carried out by different laboratories using diverse techniques. The study deeply sequenced blood TCR repertoires of about five healthy adults to estimate repertoire size and the extent of clonotype sharing between individuals. General conclusions and limits of the study: Sampling was restricted to blood, and TCR repertoires in tissue are likely to differ from TCR repertoires in blood. Across a handful of donors, roughly 5.4% of naive CD4, roughly 3.3% of naive CD8, about 2.3% of memory CD4, and 0.4% of memory CD8 clonotypes were shared. Larger estimated clonotype richness was generally found for naive subsets than for memory subsets. Higher generation probabilities were observed for clonotypes shared by all four sorted-subset donors than for non-shared clonotypes. Pairwise subsampling indicated that sequencing depth was expected to affect the degree of clonotype sharing among donors. Incomplete sequencing was indicated by rarefaction of sorted-subset datasets, despite the large sequencing depth. Because the study included a small number of donors, the genetic and exposure-history diversity represented was limited.

Based on the germline V gene, the CDR1 and CDR2 sequences are SGHRS and YFSETQ. V is trimmed back by 4 bases and J by 2 bases, and the junction contains 6 bases that no gene match accounts for. CDR3 length: 15 amino acids, cysteine to phenylalanine. This entry keeps only the CDR3 DNA: 45 bases, framed from base 1. The donors were healthy, HIV-negative adults who had no recently reported acute infections or vaccinations. Only Caucasian adults living in Nashville, Tennessee, USA were represented among the donors. Magnetic negative selection was used to enrich CD4+ T cells, after which naive cells were positively selected on CD45RA and the negative fraction became the memory subset. After blood collection by leukapheresis, PBMCs were isolated using Ficoll-Histopaque density gradient centrifugation and then cryopreserved in the vapor phase of liquid nitrogen. Analytical flow cytometry was used to check the purity and quantity of every magnetically sorted T cell population. Genomic DNA was isolated from every sorted fraction and measured by UV absorbance on a Nanodrop 2000c.

This clonotype originated in a woman aged 25 to 39 in good health. Sequenced input: memory CD4+ T cells sorted from blood. The cell subset or site label corresponds to: CD45RA-negative fraction. The receptor chain draws on TRBV5-1 and TRBJ2-5; 9 bases in the junction line up with TRBD1. The CDR3 region reads CASSPGTGNQETQYF. The nucleotides read TGCGCCAGCAGCCCCGGGACAGGGAATCAAGAGACCCAGTACTTC.